These T cell receptor beta chains were read from a single sample in a study of blood T cell repertoires in COVID-19. Method: immunoSEQ multiplex PCR; TCRdb's copy keeps in-frame clones and lacks some. The sample carries 200,000 to 300,000 clones, 87% recorded once. The sequenced sample consisted of peripheral blood. The receptors come from a woman aged 45-60 years with acute or convalescent COVID-19. Both conserved end residues are part of each CDR3. A D gene is named only where the DNA matches it firmly. Clone size is stated in some rows and not others, as once, few, many or a class when expanded.

j_call d_call clone_size v_call cdr3_aa cdr3_nt
TRBJ1-2 - few TRBV28 CASSPFLSNYGYTF TGTGCCAGCAGTCCCTTTCTCAGTAACTATGGCTACACCTTC
TRBJ1-1 - - TRBV10-3 CAINAGSNTEAFF TGTGCCATCAACGCGGGGTCAAACACTGAAGCTTTCTTT
TRBJ2-3 TRBD2 - TRBV28 CASSPGLAGGEDTQYF TGTGCCAGCAGTCCGGGACTAGCGGGAGGGGAAGATACGCAGTATTTT
TRBJ2-1 TRBD2 - TRBV18 CASSQGLADYNEQFF TGTGCCAGCTCGCAGGGACTAGCAGACTACAATGAGCAGTTCTTC
TRBJ2-7 TRBD2 - TRBV10-1 CASSSRGAGLDYEQYF TGCGCCAGCAGTTCCCGCGGAGCGGGATTGGATTACGAGCAGTACTTC
TRBJ1-4 TRBD1 - TRBV6-1 CASSARQGVTEGMEKLFF TGTGCCAGCAGTGCGCGACAGGGAGTGACGGAGGGAATGGAAAAACTGTTTTTT
TRBJ1-1 TRBD1 - TRBV28 CASSQQGENTEAFF TGTGCCAGCAGCCAACAGGGGGAGAACACTGAAGCTTTCTTT
TRBJ2-2 - - TRBV6-4 CASSSMAAGELFF TGTGCCAGCAGTTCCATGGCGGCCGGGGAGCTGTTTTTT
TRBJ1-4 - - TRBV10-3 CAISEGANEKLFF TGTGCCATCAGTGAAGGGGCGAATGAAAAACTGTTTTTT
TRBJ2-1 TRBD2 - TRBV14 CASSQDRVGLAGEWFYNEQFF TGTGCCAGCAGCCAAGATCGTGTCGGACTAGCGGGAGAATGGTTCTACAATGAGCAGTTCTTC
TRBJ2-5 - - TRBV19 CASTGRETQYF TGTGCCAGTACAGGGAGGGAGACCCAGTACTTC
TRBJ2-1 - - TRBV7-2 CASIVTRVAGEQFF TGTGCCAGCATCGTCACGCGGGTGGCGGGGGAGCAGTTCTTC
TRBJ2-1 TRBD1 - TRBV9 CASSVDGSGGQGAYNEQFF TGTGCCAGCAGCGTAGACGGAAGCGGGGGACAGGGGGCCTACAATGAGCAGTTCTTC
TRBJ1-2 - - TRBV7-2 CASSFSSGGGYTF TGTGCCAGCAGCTTCTCTTCGGGAGGTGGCTACACCTTC
TRBJ2-3 TRBD2 - TRBV29-1 CSTGLAGGADTQYF TGCAGCACAGGACTAGCGGGAGGGGCAGATACGCAGTATTTT